The 15 T cell receptor beta chains listed next were all sequenced from one sample in a study of blood T cell repertoires in COVID-19. Data came from immunoSEQ multiplex PCR; TCRdb stores just in-frame clones and leaves some out. The table includes 300,000 to 350,000 clones, 88% detected once. Sequences were obtained from PBMCs or T cells enriched from blood (not recorded which). These receptors originate from a man aged 30-40 years who had recovered from COVID-19.

V gene TRBV5-1 combines with J gene TRBJ2-3, with a tentative D call TRBD1 (6 bases). Germline lookup yields CDR1 SGHRS and CDR2 YFSETQ. The CDR3 is 14 residues long. Trimming shortened V by 4 bases and J by 2 bases, and 11 bases separated the two germline ends. CDR3 residues: CASSTGTTTDTQYF. In nucleotides, the CDR3 is TGCGCCAGCAGCACCGGGACAACCACAGATACGCAGTATTTT.

The rearrangement joins TRBV28 to TRBJ1-5; TRBD1 agrees at 11 bases. The CDR3 totals 18 residues. Germline lookup yields CDR1 MDHEN and CDR2 SYDVKM. With 5 bases clipped from V and 2 bases from J, the junction kept 11 bases outside the gene matches. In DNA form, the CDR3 reads TGTGCCAGCAGTCACAGGACAGGGGGCGTTAGTGGCAATCAGCCCCAGCATTTT. Translation: CASSHRTGGVSGNQPQHF.

This chain joins TRBV2 and TRBJ1-3, with 7 bases fitting TRBD1. This CDR3 has 15 amino acids. Germline loops: CDR1 SNHLY, CDR2 FYNNEI. The trim removed 6 bases at V and 1 base at J, leaving 6 bases unmatched. For the CDR3, the DNA is TGTGCCAGCAGGTGGACAGGAGGGTCTGGAAACACCATATATTTT. It yields the protein CASRWTGGSGNTIYF.

The CDR3 spells CASSVTGSNQPQHF. The CDR3 nucleotides are TGTGCCAGCAGCGTCACAGGGAGTAATCAGCCCCAGCATTTT. This chain links TRBV9 with TRBJ1-5; D possibly corresponds to TRBD1 (6 bases). V lost 2 bases to trimming and J lost 4 bases, with 10 bases between them. This CDR3 comprises 14 residues. Germline V gene sequence: CDR1 SGDLS, CDR2 YYNGEE.

The chain couples TRBV24-1 to TRBJ2-7; 8 bases fit TRBD1. With V trimmed by 5 bases and J by 0 bases, 8 bases remained unmatched. Germline assignment: CDR1 KGHDR and CDR2 SFDVKD. The CDR3 consists of 16 residues. CDR3 loop: CATSAPTGASSYEQYF. In DNA, the CDR3 is TGTGCCACCAGTGCCCCGACAGGGGCGAGCTCCTACGAGCAGTACTTC.

This sequence joins TRBV9 and TRBJ2-5; D unresolved. This CDR3 is built from 16 residues. From germline, CDR1 is SGDLS and CDR2 YYNGEE. The ends were cut back, 0 bases at V and 0 bases at J, with 12 bases in the middle. CDR3 in amino acids: CASSVALSKNQETQYF. DNA for the CDR3: TGTGCCAGCAGCGTAGCTCTCAGTAAGAACCAAGAGACCCAGTACTTC.

This clone came up a few times. The J gene is TRBJ1-2, the V gene TRBV19; D may be TRBD1 (6 bases). CDR3 length: 15 residues. Germline V gene lookup returns CDR1 LNHDA and CDR2 SQIVND (reference sequence). V lost 5 bases and J 2 bases, leaving 15 bases between the germline ends. CDR3 sequence: CASSPIEQGNYGYTF. DNA of the CDR3: TGTGCCAGTAGTCCTATAGAGCAGGGGAACTATGGCTACACCTTC.

This rearrangement joins TRBV18 to TRBJ1-5; D is unclear. Germline CDR1 and CDR2: KGHSH and LQKENI. With 4 bases removed from V and 6 bases from J, the gap between germline ends came to 10 bases. This CDR3 comprises 13 residues. CDR3 nucleotide sequence: TGTGCCAGCTCACTATCTTATAGTCAGCCCCAGCATTTT. It yields the protein CASSLSYSQPQHF. Using reference TRBV18 and TRBJ1-5 for the parts outside the CDR3, the full variable domain is NAGVMQNPRHLVRRRGQEARLRCSPMKGHSHVYWYRQLPEEGLKFMVYLQKENIIDESGMPKERFSAEFPKEGPSILRIQQVVRGDSAAYFCASSLSYSQPQHFGDGTRLSIL.

V usage is TRBV6-5 and J usage is TRBJ1-1, with 9 nucleotides matching TRBD1. J was trimmed by 3 bases and V by 5 bases; bases with no gene match: 7. The CDR3 loop spans 15 amino acids. The germline V gene encodes CDR1 MNHEY and CDR2 SVGAGI. The CDR3 region has the DNA TGTGCCAGCAGTAACAGGGGGCGCGGGGACACTGAAGCTTTCTTT. Its protein is CASSNRGRGDTEAFF.

The chain has TRBV7-9 and TRBJ2-2, with 8 bases fitting TRBD2. The CDR3 contains 15 residues. The germline V gene encodes CDR1 SEHNR and CDR2 FQNEAQ (reference sequence). The J segment lost 5 bases and the V segment lost 1 base, leaving 3 bases of the junction unmatched. CDR3 residues: CASSLVGGRTGELFF. CDR3 sequence (DNA): TGTGCCAGCAGCTTAGTGGGCGGGAGGACCGGGGAGCTGTTTTTT.

The gene calls are TRBV28 and TRBJ2-1; 7 positions agree with TRBD1. Germline assignment: CDR1 MDHEN and CDR2 SYDVKM. The junction had 10 bases not matched to a gene; V was cut back by 4 bases and J by 4 bases. The CDR3 covers 16 residues. Here the CDR3 reads CASSWDRRGKYNEQFF. The CDR3 bases are TGTGCCAGCAGTTGGGACCGCAGGGGGAAATACAATGAGCAGTTCTTC.

On this clone: This same CDR3 is encoded by further DNA sequences in the sample. The chain combines TRBV28 with TRBJ2-7, with 8 nucleotides matching TRBD1. The V segment lost 3 bases and the J segment 2 bases; nucleotides outside the gene matches: 0. CDR1 is MDHEN and CDR2 is SYDVKM in the germline V gene. The CDR3 sequence is 13 residues long. The CDR3 DNA sequence: TGTGCCAGCAGTTTGACAGGGGCCTACGAGCAGTACTTC. Residues: CASSLTGAYEQYF.

This clone was detected once. The chain links TRBV9 to TRBJ1-6; perhaps TRBD1 as D (6 bases). V dropped 4 bases and J dropped 11 bases, with 16 bases sitting between them. The CDR3 contains 14 residues. Germline values: CDR1 SGDLS, CDR2 YYNGEE. In DNA form, the CDR3 reads TGTGCCAGCAGCTCAACAGGGTTAGATCCACCCCTCCACTTT. Amino acids: CASSSTGLDPPLHF.

The chain carries TRBV15 and TRBJ1-4; D perhaps matches TRBD1 (6 bases). This CDR3 has 14 residues. CDR1 is LNHNV and CDR2 is YYDKDF in the germline V gene (reference sequence). V lost 5 bases to trimming and J lost 5 bases, with 12 bases between them. CDR3 bases: TGTGCCACCAGCCTGAGACAGGCGAATGAAAAACTGTTTTTT. It is translated as CATSLRQANEKLFF.

The chain combines TRBV20-1 with TRBJ1-5, with D uncertain. This CDR3 region has 13 residues. Germline CDR1 reads DFQATT; CDR2 reads SNEGSKA (reference sequence). Trimming pared 6 bases from V and 1 base from J, leaving 10 bases between. CDR3 nucleotides: TGCAGTGCCAGTCAGTCGAGCAATCAGCCCCAGCATTTT. Amino acids: CSASQSSNQPQHF.